This entry is about one T cell receptor beta chain. Its antigen is unidentified. In germline, CDR1 is SGHVS, CDR2 FNYEAQ. V dropped 0 bases and J dropped 4; count of bases not matched to a gene: 4. The CDR3 has 16 amino acids. Expressed TCRB transcripts got sequenced, as all isolated RNA was reverse transcribed. Sequenced by immunoSEQ multiplex PCR; TCRdb stores in-frame clones only, minus some. The sample includes a few hundred thousand clones, roughly 14% of them seen just once. This sample was included in a study of beta chain features in type 1 diabetes. Across the study: Across the samples, 90 million to 120 million sorted cells were examined in total. Study-wide results and caveats: Cells that show high TCR expression could be over-represented by cDNA sequencing. Type 1 diabetes patients showed a moderate but significant shortening of TCRB CDR3s in all four CD4+ subsets.

This clonotype originated in a man aged 25 to 40 in good health. The chain uses TRBV7-6 and TRBJ2-3; TRBD2 matches 10 bases. Material: naive CD4+ T cells from blood. CDR3 in amino acids: CASSLASGGNADTQYF. The DNA of the CDR3 is TGTGCCAGCAGCTTAGCTAGCGGGGGGAACGCAGATACGCAGTATTTT.